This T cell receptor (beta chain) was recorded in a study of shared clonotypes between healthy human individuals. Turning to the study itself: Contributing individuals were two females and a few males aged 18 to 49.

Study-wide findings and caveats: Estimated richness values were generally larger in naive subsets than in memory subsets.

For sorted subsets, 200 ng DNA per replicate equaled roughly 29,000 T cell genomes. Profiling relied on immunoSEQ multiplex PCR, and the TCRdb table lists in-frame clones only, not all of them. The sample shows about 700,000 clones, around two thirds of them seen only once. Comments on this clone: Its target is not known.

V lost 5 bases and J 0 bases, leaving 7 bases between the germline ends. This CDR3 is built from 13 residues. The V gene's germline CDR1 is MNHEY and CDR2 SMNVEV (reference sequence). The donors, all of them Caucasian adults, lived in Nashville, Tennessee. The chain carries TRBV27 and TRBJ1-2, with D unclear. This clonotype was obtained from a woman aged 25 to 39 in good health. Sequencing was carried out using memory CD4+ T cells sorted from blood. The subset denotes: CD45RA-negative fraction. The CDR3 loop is CASSPHANYGYTF. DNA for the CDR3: TGTGCCAGCAGTCCTCACGCTAACTATGGCTACACCTTC.